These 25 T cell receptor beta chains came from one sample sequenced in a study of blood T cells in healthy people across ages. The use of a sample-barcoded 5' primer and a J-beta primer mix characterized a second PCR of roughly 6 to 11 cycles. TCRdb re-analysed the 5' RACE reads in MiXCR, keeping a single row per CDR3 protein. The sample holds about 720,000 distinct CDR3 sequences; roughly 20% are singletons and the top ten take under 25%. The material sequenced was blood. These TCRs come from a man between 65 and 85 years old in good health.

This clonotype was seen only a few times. The CDR3 DNA follows: TGTGCCAGTAGACGGTGGGGGCAGGACACTGAAGCTTTCTTT. This translates into CASRRWGQDTEAFF. The genes are TRBV19 and TRBJ1-1, with D possibly being TRBD1 (6 bases). The CDR3 contains 14 residues. V was clipped by 6 bases and J by 3 bases, with 14 bases between them. CDR1 is LNHDA and CDR2 is SQIVND in the germline V gene (reference sequence).

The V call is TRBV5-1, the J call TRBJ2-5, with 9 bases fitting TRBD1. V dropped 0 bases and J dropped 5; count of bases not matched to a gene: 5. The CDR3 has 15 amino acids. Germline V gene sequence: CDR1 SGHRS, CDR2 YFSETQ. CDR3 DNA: TGCGCCAGCAGCTTGGGGGGACAGGGATGGGAGACCCAGTACTTC. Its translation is CASSLGGQGWETQYF.

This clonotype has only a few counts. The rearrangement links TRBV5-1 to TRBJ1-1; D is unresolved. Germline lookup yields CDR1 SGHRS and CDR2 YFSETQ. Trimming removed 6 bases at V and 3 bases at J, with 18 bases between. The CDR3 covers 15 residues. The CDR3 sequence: CASTPGPQKDTEAFF. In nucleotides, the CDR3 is TGCGCCAGCACTCCCGGGCCTCAAAAGGACACTGAAGCTTTCTTT.

The CDR3 loop reads CASSARWTSGGQETQYF. In DNA, the CDR3 is TGTGCCAGCAGTGCAAGATGGACTAGCGGGGGGCAAGAGACCCAGTACTTC. The V gene is TRBV6-1, the J gene TRBJ2-5; 14 bases map to TRBD2. CDR3 length equals 17 residues. Germline V gene data show CDR1 as MNHNS and CDR2 as SASEGT. The V and J ends lost 4 bases and 2 bases, in that order; junction bases with no gene match: 6.

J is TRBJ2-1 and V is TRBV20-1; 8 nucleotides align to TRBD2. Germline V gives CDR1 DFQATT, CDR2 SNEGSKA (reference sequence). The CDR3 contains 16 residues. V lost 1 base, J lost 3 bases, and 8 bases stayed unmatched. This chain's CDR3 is CSARVPGGPLYNEQFF. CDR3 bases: TGCAGTGCTAGAGTACCGGGGGGGCCCCTCTACAATGAGCAGTTCTTC.

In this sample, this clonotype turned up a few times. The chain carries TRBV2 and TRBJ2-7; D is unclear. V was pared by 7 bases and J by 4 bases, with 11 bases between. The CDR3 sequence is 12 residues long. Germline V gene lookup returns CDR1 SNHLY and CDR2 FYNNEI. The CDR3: CASILTQYEQYF. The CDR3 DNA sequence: TGTGCCAGCATCCTCACACAATACGAGCAGTACTTC.

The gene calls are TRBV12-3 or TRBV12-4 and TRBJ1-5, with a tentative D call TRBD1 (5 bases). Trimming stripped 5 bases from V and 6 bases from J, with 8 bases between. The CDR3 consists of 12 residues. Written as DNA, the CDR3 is TGTGCCAGCAGTACGGGGGGTCAGCCCCAGCATTTT. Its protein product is CASSTGGQPQHF.

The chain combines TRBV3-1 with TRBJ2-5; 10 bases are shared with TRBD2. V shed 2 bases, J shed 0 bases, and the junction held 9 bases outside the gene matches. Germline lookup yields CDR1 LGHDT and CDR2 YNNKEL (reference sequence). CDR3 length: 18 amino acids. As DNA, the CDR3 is TGTGCCAGCAGCCAAATGCCTCCTAGCGGGGGCCACCAAGAGACCCAGTACTTC. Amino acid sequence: CASSQMPPSGGHQETQYF.

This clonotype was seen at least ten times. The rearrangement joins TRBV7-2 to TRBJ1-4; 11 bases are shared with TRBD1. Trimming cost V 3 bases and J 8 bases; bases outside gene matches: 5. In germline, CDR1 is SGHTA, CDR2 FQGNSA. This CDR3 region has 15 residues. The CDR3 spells CASSFSDRGHEKLFF. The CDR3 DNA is TGTGCCAGCAGCTTCTCGGACAGGGGGCACGAAAAACTGTTTTTT.

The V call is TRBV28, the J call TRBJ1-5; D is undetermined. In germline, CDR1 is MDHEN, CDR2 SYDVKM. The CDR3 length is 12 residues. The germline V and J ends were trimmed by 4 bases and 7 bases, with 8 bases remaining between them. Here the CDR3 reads CASSSSIQPQHF. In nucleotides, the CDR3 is TGTGCCAGCAGTTCATCTATCCAGCCCCAGCATTTT. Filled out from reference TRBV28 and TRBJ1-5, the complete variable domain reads DVKVTQSSRYLVKRTGEKVFLECVQDMDHENMFWYRQDPGLGLRLIYFSYDVKMKEKGDIPEGYSVSREKKERFSLILESASTNQTSMYLCASSSSIQPQHFGDGTRLSIL.

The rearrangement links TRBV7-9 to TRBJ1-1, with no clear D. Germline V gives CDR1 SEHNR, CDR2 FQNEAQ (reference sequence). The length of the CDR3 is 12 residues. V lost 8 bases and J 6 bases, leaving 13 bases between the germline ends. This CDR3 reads CASDAGHAEAFF. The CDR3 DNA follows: TGTGCCAGCGATGCGGGTCACGCTGAAGCTTTCTTT.

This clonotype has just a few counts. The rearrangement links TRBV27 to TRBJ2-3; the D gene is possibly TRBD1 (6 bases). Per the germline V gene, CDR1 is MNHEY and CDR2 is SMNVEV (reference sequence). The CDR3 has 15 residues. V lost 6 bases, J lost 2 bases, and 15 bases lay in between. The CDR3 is CASRKTGPNTDTQYF. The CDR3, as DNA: TGTGCCAGCAGAAAGACAGGCCCGAACACAGATACGCAGTATTTT.

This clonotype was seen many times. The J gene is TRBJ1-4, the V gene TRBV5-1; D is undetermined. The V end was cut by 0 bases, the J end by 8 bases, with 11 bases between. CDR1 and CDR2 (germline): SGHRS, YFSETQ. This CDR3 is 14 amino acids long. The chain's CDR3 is CASSLEVLGEKLFF. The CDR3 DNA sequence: TGCGCCAGCAGCTTGGAGGTCCTCGGGGAAAAACTGTTTTTT.

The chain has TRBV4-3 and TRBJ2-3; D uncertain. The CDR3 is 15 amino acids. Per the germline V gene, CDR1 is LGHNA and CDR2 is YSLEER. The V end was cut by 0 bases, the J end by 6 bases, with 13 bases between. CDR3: CASSQDGILPDTQYF. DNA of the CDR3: TGCGCCAGCAGCCAAGATGGGATTCTTCCTGATACGCAGTATTTT.

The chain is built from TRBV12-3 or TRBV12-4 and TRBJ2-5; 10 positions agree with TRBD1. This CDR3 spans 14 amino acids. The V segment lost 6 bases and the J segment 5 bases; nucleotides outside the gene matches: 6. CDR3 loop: CASSQTGGAETQYF. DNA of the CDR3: TGTGCCAGCAGCCAGACAGGGGGCGCGGAGACCCAGTACTTC.

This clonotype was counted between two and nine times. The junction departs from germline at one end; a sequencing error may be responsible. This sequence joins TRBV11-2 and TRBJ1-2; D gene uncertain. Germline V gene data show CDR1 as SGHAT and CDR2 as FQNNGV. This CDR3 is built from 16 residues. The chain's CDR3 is CASSLELGLGPRVLAF. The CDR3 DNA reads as TGTGCCAGCAGCTTAGAATTGGGTTTGGGCCCGAGGGTTTTGGCGTTT.

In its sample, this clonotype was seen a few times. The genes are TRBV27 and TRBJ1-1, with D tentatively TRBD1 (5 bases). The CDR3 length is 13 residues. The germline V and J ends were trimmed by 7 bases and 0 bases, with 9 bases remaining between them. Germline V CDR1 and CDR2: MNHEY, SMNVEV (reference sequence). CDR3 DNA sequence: TGTGCCAGCAAACGGGGGATGAACACTGAAGCTTTCTTT. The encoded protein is CASKRGMNTEAFF.

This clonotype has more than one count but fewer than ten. CDR3 sequence (DNA): TGTGCCACCAGTAGTCCCGGGACAGGGAACTATGGCTACACCTTC. It encodes CATSSPGTGNYGYTF. The chain recombines TRBV24-1 with TRBJ1-2; 9 nucleotides match TRBD1. The CDR3 is made up of 15 amino acids. The germline gives CDR1 KGHDR, CDR2 SFDVKD. The ends lost 6 bases at V and 2 bases at J; junction bases unmatched: 6.

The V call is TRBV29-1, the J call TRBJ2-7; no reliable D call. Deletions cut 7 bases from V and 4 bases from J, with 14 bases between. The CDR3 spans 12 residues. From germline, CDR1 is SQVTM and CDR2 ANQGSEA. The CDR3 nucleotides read TGCAGCGCGGTCCCACTCTATTACGAGCAGTACGTC. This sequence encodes CSAVPLYYEQYV.

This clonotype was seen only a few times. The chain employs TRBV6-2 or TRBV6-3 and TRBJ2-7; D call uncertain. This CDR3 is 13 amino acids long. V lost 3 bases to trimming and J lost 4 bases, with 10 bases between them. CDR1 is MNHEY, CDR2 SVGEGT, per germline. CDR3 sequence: CASSYSAKYEQYV. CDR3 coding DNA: TGTGCCAGCAGTTATTCCGCTAAGTACGAGCAGTACGTC.

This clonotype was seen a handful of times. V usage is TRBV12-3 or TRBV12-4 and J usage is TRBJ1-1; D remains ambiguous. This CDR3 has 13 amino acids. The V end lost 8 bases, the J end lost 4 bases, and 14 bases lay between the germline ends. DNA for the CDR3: TGTGCCAGCCGAACTCGGAGGGTCACTGAAGCTTTCTTT. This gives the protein CASRTRRVTEAFF.

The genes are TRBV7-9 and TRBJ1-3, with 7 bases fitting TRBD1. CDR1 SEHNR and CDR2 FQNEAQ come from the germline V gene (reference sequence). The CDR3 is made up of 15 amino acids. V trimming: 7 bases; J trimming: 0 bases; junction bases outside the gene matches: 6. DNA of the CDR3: TGTGCCAGCACGACAGGGACCCGCTCTGGAAACACCATATATTTT. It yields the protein CASTTGTRSGNTIYF. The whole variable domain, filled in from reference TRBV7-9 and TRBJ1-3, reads DTGVSQNPRHKITKRGQNVTFRCDPISEHNRLYWYRQTLGQGPEFLTYFQNEAQLEKSRLLSDRFSAERPKGSFSTLEIQRTEQGDSAMYLCASTTGTRSGNTIYFGEGSWLTVV.

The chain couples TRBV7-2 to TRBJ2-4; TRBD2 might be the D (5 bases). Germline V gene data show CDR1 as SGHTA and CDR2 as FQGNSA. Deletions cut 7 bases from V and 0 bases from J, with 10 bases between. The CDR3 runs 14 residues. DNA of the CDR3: TGTGCCAGCAAGGAGGAAATAGCCAAAAACATTCAGTACTTC. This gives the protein CASKEEIAKNIQYF.

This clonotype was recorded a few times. In DNA form, the CDR3 reads TGTGCCAGCAACTACGAGCAGTACGTC. Its translation: CASNYEQYV. V gene TRBV12-3 or TRBV12-4 combines with J gene TRBJ2-5, with D hard to call. Judging by the DNA end, TRBJ2-7 fits better; the J call may be wrong. This CDR3 has 9 amino acids.

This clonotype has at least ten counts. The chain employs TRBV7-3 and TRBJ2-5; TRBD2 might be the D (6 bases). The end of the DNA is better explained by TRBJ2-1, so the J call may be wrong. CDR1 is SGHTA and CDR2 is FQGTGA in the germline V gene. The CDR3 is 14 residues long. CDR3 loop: CASSLSYSGDEQFF. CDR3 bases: TGTGCCAGCAGCTTAAGTTACTCGGGGGATGAGCAGTTCTTC.